The clone carrying this T cell receptor beta chain was counted only a few times. Its target is not known. The source of the sample is a study of spatial heterogeneity in lung cancer. The study's findings and limits: Blood carried ubiquitous expanded tumor TCRs more at resection than follow-up.

Germline-derived CDR1 and CDR2 are SGHRS and YFSETQ. This CDR3 is built from 14 residues. V dropped 2 bases and J dropped 5 bases, with 12 bases sitting between them. Regarding time point: sample taken at primary tumor resection. A total of fewer than 80 untreated early-stage non-small cell lung cancer patients served as donors. Sequencing covered unsorted whole RNA taken from tumor, nontumor lung or frozen PBMC. MiXCR, run by TCRdb on the 5' RACE reads, gives a single entry per CDR3 protein. The sample includes some 83,000 distinct CDR3 sequences, approximately 8% seen only once; the top ten take about 7%.

The V and J genes are TRBV5-1 and TRBJ2-3, with D possibly matching TRBD2 (5 bases). The sequence came from a male donor with early-stage non-small cell lung cancer. The sequenced sample was PBMCs, obtained at surgery. CDR3 in DNA: TGCGCCAGCAGCTTAAGAGGGTCCCTAGATACGCAGTATTTT. Translation: CASSLRGSLDTQYF.